This TCR beta chain appears in the sequencing data of a study of T cell responses to AZD1222 COVID-19 vaccine. This clone is a singleton in its sample. What it recognizes is unknown. Assay: immunoSEQ multiplex PCR; the TCRdb copy retains only in-frame clones and omits some. The data hold fewer than 150,000 clones, with roughly 92% observed a single time. General study findings and limits: Donors, mostly white British, included more females; clonal diversity was possibly underestimated.

Trimming removed 5 bases from V and 3 bases from J; junction bases left unmatched: 9. The CDR3 spans 17 residues. Germline CDR1 SGHAT, CDR2 FQNNGV. This rearrangement joins TRBV11-2 to TRBJ2-4, with 11 bases aligning to TRBD1. The TCR was taken from an adult who received the AZD1222 COVID-19 vaccine. Sequencing was performed on peripheral blood, taken 28 days after the second AZD1222 dose. This chain's CDR3 is CASSLGQGAWDKNIQYF. DNA for the CDR3: TGTGCCAGCAGCCTAGGACAGGGGGCATGGGACAAAAACATTCAGTACTTC.